This T cell receptor (beta chain) was captured by sequencing in a study of cytomegalovirus exposure and HLA in healthy donors. The repertoire was sequenced with immunoSEQ multiplex PCR; TCRdb's copy has only in-frame clones and lacks some. The sample has about 110,000 clones, about 88% seen once. Trimming shortened V by 4 bases and J by 3 bases, and 12 bases separated the two germline ends. The CDR3 totals 14 residues. Germline V CDR1 and CDR2: MGHRA, YSYEKL. The sample comprised PBMCs. The V and J genes are TRBV4-1 and TRBJ1-2, with unresolved D. The TCR was taken from a woman aged 18-29 years in good health and CMV-seropositive. The CDR3 DNA sequence: TGCGCCAGCAGCCGGCCAGACACGGACTATGGCTACACCTTC. Translation gives CASSRPDTDYGYTF.